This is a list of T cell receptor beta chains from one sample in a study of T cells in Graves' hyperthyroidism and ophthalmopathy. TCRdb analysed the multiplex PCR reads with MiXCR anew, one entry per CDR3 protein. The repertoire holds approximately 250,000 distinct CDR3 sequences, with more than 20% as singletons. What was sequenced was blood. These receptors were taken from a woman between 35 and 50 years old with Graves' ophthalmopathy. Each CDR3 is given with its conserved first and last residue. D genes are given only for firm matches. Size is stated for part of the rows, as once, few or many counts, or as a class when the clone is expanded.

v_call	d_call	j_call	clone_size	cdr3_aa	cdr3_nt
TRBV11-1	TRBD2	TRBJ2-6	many	CASSLIAGGAGANVLTF	TGTGCCAGCAGCTTAATAGCGGGAGGAGCTGGGGCCAACGTCCTGACTTTC
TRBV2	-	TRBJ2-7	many	CASSELGGSYEQYF	TGTGCCAGCAGTGAACTTGGGGGGTCCTACGAGCAGTACTTC
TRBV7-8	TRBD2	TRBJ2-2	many	CASSLPSGRSTGELFF	TGTGCCAGCAGCTTACCTAGCGGGAGGTCGACCGGGGAGCTGTTTTTT
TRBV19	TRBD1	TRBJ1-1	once	CASLDRGVGTEAFF	TGTGCCAGTTTGGACAGGGGCGTTGGAACTGAAGCTTTCTTT
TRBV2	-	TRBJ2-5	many	CASSDTTSSGTQYF	TGTGCCAGCAGTGACACGACTAGTTCGGGGACCCAGTACTTC
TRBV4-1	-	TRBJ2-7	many	CASSQDGGAYYEQYF	TGCGCCAGCAGCCAAGATGGGGGCGCCTACTACGAGCAGTACTTC
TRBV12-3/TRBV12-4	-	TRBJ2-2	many	CASSPDGATGELFF	TGTGCCAGCAGTCCGGACGGTGCCACCGGGGAGCTGTTTTTT
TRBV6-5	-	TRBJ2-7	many	CASSYSVGMRGAYEQYF	TGTGCCAGCAGTTACTCGGTAGGGATGAGGGGAGCCTACGAGCAGTACTTC
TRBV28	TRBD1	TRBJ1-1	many	CASSDRAPYTEAFF	TGTGCCAGCAGCGACAGGGCACCCTATACTGAAGCTTTCTTT
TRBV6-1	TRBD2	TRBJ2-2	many	CASSDTSGSTGELFF	TGTGCCAGCAGTGACACTAGCGGGAGCACCGGGGAGCTGTTTTTT
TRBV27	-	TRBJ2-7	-	CASSLTGASYEQYF	TGTGCCAGCAGTTTGACCGGAGCCTCCTACGAGCAGTACTTC
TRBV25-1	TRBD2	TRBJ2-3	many	CASSEYIGSGKSTDTQYF	TGTGCCAGCAGTGAATATATAGGTAGCGGGAAAAGCACAGATACGCAGTATTTT
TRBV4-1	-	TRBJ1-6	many	CASSQDKGSQGYSPLHF	TGCGCCAGCAGCCAAGATAAGGGTTCGCAGGGATACTCACCCCTCCACTTT
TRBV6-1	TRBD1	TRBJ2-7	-	CASNTLGQATYEQYF	TGTGCCAGCAATACGCTGGGACAGGCTACCTACGAGCAGTACTTC
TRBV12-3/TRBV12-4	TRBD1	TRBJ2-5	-	CASRKDRQETQYF	TGTGCCAGCAGGAAGGACAGGCAAGAGACCCAGTACTTC
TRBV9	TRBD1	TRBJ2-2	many	CASSVSRDRSPGELFF	TGTGCCAGCAGCGTCTCTCGGGACAGGTCTCCCGGGGAGCTGTTTTTT
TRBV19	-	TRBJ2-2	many	CASSTPGELFF	TGTGCCAGTAGTACCCCCGGGGAGCTGTTTTTT
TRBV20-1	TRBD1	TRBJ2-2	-	CSARAPGQGITGELFF	TGCAGTGCTAGAGCCCCGGGACAGGGGATCACCGGGGAGCTGTTTTTT
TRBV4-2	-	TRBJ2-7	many	CASSQVGGDVRTGPTYEQYF	TGTGCCAGCAGCCAAGTGGGCGGGGACGTCAGAACGGGACCAACCTACGAGCAGTACTTC
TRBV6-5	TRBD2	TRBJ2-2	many	CASRGTSGSGVGELFF	TGTGCCAGCAGAGGGACTAGCGGGAGTGGGGTCGGGGAGCTGTTTTTT
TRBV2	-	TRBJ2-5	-	CASSPQGSETQYF	TGTGCCAGCAGCCCCCAGGGTTCGGAGACCCAGTACTTC
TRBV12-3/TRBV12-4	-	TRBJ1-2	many	CASSLDNYGYTF	TGTGCCAGCAGTTTAGATAACTATGGCTACACCTTC
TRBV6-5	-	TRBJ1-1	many	CASTLGGNTEAFF	TGTGCCAGCACCCTCGGGGGGAACACTGAAGCTTTCTTT
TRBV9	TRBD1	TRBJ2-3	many	CASSVKGQTVTDTQYF	TGTGCCAGCAGCGTAAAGGGACAGACTGTCACAGATACGCAGTATTTT
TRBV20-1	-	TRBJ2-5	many	CSASLANQETQYF	TGCAGTGCTTCTCTAGCGAACCAAGAGACCCAGTACTTC
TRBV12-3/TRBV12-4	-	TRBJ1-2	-	CASGRSPRENYGYTF	TGTGCCAGCGGGCGATCCCCCAGGGAAAACTATGGCTACACCTTC
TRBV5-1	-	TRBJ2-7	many	CASRYEDGGTYEQYF	TGCGCCAGCAGATACGAGGACGGAGGCACCTACGAGCAGTACTTC
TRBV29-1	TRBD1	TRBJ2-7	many	CSAGQGYEQYF	TGCAGCGCGGGACAGGGATACGAGCAGTACTTC
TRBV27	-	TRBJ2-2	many	CAGSQTYTGELFF	TGTGCCGGCAGTCAGACTTACACCGGGGAGCTGTTTTTT
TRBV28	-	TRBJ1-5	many	CASTSGGRGFHIGNQPQHF	TGTGCCAGCACCTCCGGGGGCAGGGGATTTCATATCGGCAATCAGCCCCAGCATTTT
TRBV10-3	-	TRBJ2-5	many	CAIRTGGGQETQYF	TGTGCCATCAGGACGGGGGGCGGTCAAGAGACCCAGTACTTC
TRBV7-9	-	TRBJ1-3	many	CASSSPFGAGNTIYF	-
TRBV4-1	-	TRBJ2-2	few	CASSQVKGGRDTGELFF	TGCGCCAGCAGCCAAGTAAAGGGTGGGCGGGACACCGGGGAGCTGTTTTTT
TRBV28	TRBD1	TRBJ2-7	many	CASSPGQRTYEQYF	TGTGCCAGCAGCCCGGGACAGCGGACCTACGAGCAGTACTTC
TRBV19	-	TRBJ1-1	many	CASSISGTSGAEAFF	TGTGCCAGTAGCATATCCGGGACTTCAGGGGCTGAAGCTTTCTTT
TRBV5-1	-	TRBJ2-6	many	CASSLVTLGSGANVLTF	TGCGCCAGCAGCTTGGTTACCCTGGGCTCTGGGGCCAACGTCCTGACTTTC
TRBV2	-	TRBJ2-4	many	CASSEEKGAKNIQYF	TGTGCCAGCAGTGAGGAGAAAGGGGCCAAAAACATTCAGTACTTC
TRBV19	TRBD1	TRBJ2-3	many	CASSAGQGLSTDTQYF	TGTGCCAGTAGTGCGGGACAGGGCCTAAGCACAGATACGCAGTATTTT
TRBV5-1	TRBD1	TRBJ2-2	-	CASSTPGGRELFF	TGCGCCAGCAGCACACCAGGGGGCCGGGAGCTGTTTTTT
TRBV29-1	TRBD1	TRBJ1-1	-	CSGTGTLGGDTEAFF	TGCAGCGGGACAGGGACGCTCGGCGGAGACACTGAAGCTTTCTTT
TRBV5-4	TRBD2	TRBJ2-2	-	CASSTGAGGPFGELFF	TGTGCCAGCAGCACAGGAGCGGGAGGGCCCTTCGGGGAGCTGTTTTTT
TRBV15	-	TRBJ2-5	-	CATAQGGQETQYF	TGTGCCACGGCCCAGGGTGGCCAAGAGACCCAGTACTTC
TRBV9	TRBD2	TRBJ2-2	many	CASSGGLAGGGELFF	TGTGCCAGCAGCGGGGGACTAGCGGGAGGCGGGGAGCTGTTTTTT
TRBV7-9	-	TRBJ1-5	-	CASSLAVVGRNQPQHF	TGTGCCAGCAGCTTAGCGGTTGTCGGGAGGAATCAGCCCCAGCATTTT
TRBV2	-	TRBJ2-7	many	CASSEVRFYEQYF	TGTGCCAGCAGTGAGGTCAGGTTCTACGAGCAGTACTTC
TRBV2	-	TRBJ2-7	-	CASSEALLSGPPLPDYEQYF	TGTGCCAGCAGTGAAGCGCTTTTGTCGGGGCCACCACTCCCTGACTACGAGCAGTACTTC
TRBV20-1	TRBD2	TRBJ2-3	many	CSAPRVAGSSDTQYF	TGCAGTGCTCCTCGGGTAGCGGGGTCCTCGGATACGCAGTATTTT
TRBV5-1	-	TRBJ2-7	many	CASSLVAGTTSPYEQYF	TGCGCCAGCAGCTTGGTGGCAGGCACCACCAGTCCCTACGAGCAGTACTTC
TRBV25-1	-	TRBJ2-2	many	CASSEWTGGNAGELFF	TGTGCCAGCAGTGAATGGACAGGAGGGAACGCCGGGGAGCTGTTTTTT
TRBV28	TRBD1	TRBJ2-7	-	CASSFAPGQGEEQYF	TGTGCCAGCAGTTTTGCCCCGGGACAGGGGGAAGAGCAGTACTTC
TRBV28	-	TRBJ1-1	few	CASRGPGKNTEAFF	TGTGCCAGCAGGGGCCCGGGAAAGAACACTGAAGCTTTCTTT
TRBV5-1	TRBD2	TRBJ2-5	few	CASSSRRGIGAQETQYF	TGCGCCAGCAGCTCCCGGCGGGGGATAGGGGCTCAAGAGACCCAGTACTTC
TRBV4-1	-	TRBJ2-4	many	CASSGEGLRAKNIQYF	TGCGCCAGCAGCGGCGAGGGGCTGAGAGCCAAAAACATTCAGTACTTC
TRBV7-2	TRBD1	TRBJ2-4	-	CATRQGGGNIQYF	TGTGCCACCCGACAGGGGGGAGGAAACATTCAGTACTTC
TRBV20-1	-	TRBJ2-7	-	CSAYRNEQYF	TGCAGTGCGTACCGAAACGAGCAGTACTTC